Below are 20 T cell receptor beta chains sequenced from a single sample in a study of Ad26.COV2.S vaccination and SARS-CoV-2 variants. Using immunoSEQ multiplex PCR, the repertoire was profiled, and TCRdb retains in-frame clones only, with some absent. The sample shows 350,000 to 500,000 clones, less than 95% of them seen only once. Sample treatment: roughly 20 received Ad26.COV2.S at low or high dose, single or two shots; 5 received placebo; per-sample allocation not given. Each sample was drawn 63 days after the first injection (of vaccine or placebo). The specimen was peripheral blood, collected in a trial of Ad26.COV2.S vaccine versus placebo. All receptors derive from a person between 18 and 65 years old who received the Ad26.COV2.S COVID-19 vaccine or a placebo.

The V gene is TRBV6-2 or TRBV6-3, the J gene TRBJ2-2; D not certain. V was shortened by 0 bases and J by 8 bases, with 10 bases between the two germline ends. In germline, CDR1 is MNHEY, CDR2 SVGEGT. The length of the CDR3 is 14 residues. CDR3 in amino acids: CASSYSFFEGELFF. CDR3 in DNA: TGTGCCAGCAGTTACTCTTTTTTTGAAGGGGAGCTGTTTTTT.

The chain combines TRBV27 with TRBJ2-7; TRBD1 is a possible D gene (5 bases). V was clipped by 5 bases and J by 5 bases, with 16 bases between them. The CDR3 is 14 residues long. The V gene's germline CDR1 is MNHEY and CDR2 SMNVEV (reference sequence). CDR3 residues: CASSQTVLGNEQYF. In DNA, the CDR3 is TGTGCCAGCAGTCAGACAGTTCTAGGGAACGAGCAGTACTTC.

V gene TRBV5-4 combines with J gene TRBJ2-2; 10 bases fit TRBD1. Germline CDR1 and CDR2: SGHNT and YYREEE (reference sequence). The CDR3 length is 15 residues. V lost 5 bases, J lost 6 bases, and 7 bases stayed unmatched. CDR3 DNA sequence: TGTGCCAGCAGACACCGGGACAGGGGTTCCGGGGAGCTGTTTTTT. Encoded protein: CASRHRDRGSGELFF.

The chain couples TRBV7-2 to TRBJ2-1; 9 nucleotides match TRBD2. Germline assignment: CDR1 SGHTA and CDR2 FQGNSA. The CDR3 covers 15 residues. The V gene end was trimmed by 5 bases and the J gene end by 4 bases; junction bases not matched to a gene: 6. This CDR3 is CASSPGLAQYNEQFF. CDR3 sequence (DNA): TGTGCCAGCAGCCCCGGACTAGCGCAATACAATGAGCAGTTCTTC. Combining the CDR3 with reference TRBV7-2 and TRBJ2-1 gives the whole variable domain GAGVSQSPSNKVTEKGKDVELRCDPISGHTALYWYRQSLGQGLEFLIYFQGNSAPDKSGLPSDRFSAERTGGSVSTLTIQRTQQEDSAVYLCASSPGLAQYNEQFFGPGTRLTVL.

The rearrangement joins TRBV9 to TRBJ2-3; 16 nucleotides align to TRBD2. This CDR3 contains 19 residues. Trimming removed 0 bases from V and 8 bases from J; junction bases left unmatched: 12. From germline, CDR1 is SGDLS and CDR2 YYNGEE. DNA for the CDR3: TGTGCCAGCAGCGTAGGTCCCGGGACTAGCGGGAGGGCCGGCGGTACGCAGTATTTT. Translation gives CASSVGPGTSGRAGGTQYF.

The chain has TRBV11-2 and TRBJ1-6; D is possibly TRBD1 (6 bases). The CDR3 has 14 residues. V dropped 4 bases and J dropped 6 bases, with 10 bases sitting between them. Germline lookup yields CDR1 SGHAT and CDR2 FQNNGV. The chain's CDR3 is CASSSQGVNSPLHF. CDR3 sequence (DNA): TGTGCCAGCAGCTCACAGGGTGTTAATTCACCCCTCCACTTT.

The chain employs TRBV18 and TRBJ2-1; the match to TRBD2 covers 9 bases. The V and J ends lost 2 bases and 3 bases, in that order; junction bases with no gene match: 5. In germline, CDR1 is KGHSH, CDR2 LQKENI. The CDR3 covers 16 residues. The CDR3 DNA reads TGTGCCAGCTCACCAAAGGCGGGAGGGAGCTACAATGAGCAGTTCTTC. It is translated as CASSPKAGGSYNEQFF. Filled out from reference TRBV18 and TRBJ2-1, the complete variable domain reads NAGVMQNPRHLVRRRGQEARLRCSPMKGHSHVYWYRQLPEEGLKFMVYLQKENIIDESGMPKERFSAEFPKEGPSILRIQQVVRGDSAAYFCASSPKAGGSYNEQFFGPGTRLTVL.

CDR3 bases: TGTGCCAGCAGCTTATCCGGTAGAGGGAGGACCTCGGCCCATGAGCAGTTCTTC. This gives the protein CASSLSGRGRTSAHEQFF. This chain uses TRBV5-6 with TRBJ2-1; D possibly corresponds to TRBD2 (6 bases). Germline loops: CDR1 SGHDT, CDR2 YYEEEE. Trimming took 2 bases from V and 8 from J, leaving 26 bases between them. This CDR3 region has 18 residues.

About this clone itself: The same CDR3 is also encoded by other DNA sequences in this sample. The CDR3 is CASSPGLAGELFF. DNA for the CDR3: TGTGCCAGCAGCCCAGGACTAGCCGGGGAGCTGTTTTTT. The chain couples TRBV3-1 (or the pseudogene TRBV3-2) to TRBJ2-2; 7 bases align to TRBD2. Germline V lookup: CDR1 LGHDT, CDR2 YNNKEL (reference sequence). This CDR3 spans 13 amino acids. V shed 4 bases and J 6 bases; nucleotides not matched to a gene: 2.

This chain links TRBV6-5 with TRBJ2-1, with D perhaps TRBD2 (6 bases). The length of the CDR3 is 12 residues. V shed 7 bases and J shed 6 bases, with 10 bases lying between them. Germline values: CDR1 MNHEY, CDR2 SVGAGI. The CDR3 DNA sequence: TGTGCCAGCATGGGGGGTCCCAATGAGCAGTTCTTC. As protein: CASMGGPNEQFF.

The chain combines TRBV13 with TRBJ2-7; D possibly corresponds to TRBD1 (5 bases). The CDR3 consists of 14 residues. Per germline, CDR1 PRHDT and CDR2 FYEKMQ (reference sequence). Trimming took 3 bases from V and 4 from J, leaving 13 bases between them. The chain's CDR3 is CASSLQGSPYEQYF. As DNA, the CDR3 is TGTGCCAGCAGCTTGCAGGGCTCCCCATACGAGCAGTACTTC.

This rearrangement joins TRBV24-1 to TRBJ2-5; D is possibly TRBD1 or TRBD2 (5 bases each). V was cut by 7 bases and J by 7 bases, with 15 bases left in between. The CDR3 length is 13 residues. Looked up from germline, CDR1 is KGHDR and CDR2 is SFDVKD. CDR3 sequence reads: CATSSVDGGTQYF. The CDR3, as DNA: TGTGCCACCAGCTCAGTGGATGGGGGGACCCAGTACTTC.

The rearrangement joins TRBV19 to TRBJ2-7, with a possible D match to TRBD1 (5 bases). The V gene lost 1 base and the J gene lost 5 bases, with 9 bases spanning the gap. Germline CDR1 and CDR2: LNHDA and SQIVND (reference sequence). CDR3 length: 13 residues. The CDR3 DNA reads TGTGCCAGTAGTATAGCCTCCAGGGACGAGCAGTACTTC. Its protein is CASSIASRDEQYF.

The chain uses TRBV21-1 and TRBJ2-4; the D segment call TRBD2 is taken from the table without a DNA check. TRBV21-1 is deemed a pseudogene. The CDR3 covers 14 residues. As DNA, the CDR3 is TGTGCCAGCAGCAAAGGAAACGGGAGTAGGATTCAGTACTTC. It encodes CASSKGNGSRIQYF.

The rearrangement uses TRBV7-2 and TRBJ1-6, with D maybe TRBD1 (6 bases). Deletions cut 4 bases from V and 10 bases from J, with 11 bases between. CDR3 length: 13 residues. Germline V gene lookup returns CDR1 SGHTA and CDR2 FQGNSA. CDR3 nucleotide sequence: TGTGCCAGCAGCTCAGGGGTGGGATCACCCCTCCACTTT. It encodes CASSSGVGSPLHF.

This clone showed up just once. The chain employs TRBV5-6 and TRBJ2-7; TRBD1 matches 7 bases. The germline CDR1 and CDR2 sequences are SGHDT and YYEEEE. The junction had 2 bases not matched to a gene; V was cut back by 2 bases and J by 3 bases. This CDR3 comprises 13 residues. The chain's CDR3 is CASSFGTDYEQYF. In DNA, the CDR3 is TGTGCCAGCAGCTTTGGGACAGACTACGAGCAGTACTTC.

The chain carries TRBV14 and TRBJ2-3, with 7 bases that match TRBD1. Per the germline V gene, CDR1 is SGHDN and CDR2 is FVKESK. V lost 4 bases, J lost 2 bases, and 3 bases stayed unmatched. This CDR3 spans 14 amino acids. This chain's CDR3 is CASSLTGATDTQYF. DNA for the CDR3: TGTGCCAGCAGCCTAACAGGGGCCACAGATACGCAGTATTTT.

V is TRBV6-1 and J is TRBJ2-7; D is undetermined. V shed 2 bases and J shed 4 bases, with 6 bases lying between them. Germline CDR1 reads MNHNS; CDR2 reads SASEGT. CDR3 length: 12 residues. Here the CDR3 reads CASSELWYEQYF. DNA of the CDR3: TGTGCCAGCAGTGAACTGTGGTACGAGCAGTACTTC.

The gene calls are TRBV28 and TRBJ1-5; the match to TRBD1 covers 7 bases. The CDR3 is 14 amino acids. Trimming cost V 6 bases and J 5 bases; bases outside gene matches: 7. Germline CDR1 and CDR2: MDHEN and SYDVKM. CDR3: CASSPTGFDQPQHF. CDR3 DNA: TGTGCCAGCAGCCCGACAGGGTTCGATCAGCCCCAGCATTTT.

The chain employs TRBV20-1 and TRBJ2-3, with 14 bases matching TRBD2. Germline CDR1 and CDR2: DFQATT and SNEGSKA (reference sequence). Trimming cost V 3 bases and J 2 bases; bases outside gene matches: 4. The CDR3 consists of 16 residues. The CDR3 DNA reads TGCAGTGCTAGTTGGACTAGCGGGAGGTACACAGATACGCAGTATTTT. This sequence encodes CSASWTSGRYTDTQYF.